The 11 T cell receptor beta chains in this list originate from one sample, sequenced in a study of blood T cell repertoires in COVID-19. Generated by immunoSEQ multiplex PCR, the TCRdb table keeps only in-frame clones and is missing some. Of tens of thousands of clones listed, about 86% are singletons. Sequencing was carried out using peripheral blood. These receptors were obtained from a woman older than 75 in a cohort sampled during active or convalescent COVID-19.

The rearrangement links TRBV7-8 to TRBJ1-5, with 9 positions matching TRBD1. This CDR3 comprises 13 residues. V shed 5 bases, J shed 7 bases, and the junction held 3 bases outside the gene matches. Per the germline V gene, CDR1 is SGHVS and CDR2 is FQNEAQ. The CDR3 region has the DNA TGTGCCAGCAGCCGGGACAGGGACCAGCCCCAGCATTTT. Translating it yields CASSRDRDQPQHF.

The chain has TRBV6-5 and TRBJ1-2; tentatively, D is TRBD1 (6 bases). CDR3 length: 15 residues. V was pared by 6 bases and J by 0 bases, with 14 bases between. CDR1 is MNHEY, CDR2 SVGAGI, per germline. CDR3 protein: CASRSIGGPNYGYTF. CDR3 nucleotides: TGTGCCAGCAGGTCTATTGGGGGCCCTAACTATGGCTACACCTTC.

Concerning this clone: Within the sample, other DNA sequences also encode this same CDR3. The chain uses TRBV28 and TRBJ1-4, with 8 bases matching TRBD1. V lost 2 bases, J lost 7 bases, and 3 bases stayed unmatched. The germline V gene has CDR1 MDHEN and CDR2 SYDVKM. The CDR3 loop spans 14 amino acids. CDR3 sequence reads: CASSLTGGSEKLFF. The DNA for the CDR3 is TGTGCCAGCAGTTTAACAGGGGGTAGTGAAAAACTGTTTTTT.

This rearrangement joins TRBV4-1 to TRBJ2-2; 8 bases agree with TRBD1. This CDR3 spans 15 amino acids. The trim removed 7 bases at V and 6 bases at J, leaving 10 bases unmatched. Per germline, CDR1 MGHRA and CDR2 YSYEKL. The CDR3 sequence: CASNHGQGRPGELFF. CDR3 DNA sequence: TGCGCCAGCAACCACGGACAGGGACGTCCCGGGGAGCTGTTTTTT.

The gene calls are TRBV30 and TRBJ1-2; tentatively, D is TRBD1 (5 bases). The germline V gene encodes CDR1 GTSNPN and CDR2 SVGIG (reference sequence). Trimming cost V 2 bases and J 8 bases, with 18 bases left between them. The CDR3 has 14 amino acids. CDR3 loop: CAWSHSGTSEGYTF. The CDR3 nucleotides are TGTGCCTGGAGTCACTCCGGGACTTCGGAGGGCTACACCTTC.

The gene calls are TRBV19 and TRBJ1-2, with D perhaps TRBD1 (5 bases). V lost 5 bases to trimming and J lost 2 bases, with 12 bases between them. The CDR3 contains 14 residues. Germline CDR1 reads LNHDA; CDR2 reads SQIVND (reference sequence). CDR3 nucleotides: TGTGCCAGTAGTTCCCGGACACTGAACTATGGCTACACCTTC. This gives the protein CASSSRTLNYGYTF.

The CDR3 loop reads CATSRETVYNQPQHF. The CDR3 DNA is TGTGCCACCAGCAGAGAGACTGTCTACAATCAGCCCCAGCATTTT. The V call is TRBV15, the J call TRBJ1-5; no clear D. Germline V gene data show CDR1 as LNHNV and CDR2 as YYDKDF (reference sequence). The ends were cut back, 0 bases at V and 3 bases at J, with 9 bases in the middle. The CDR3 has 15 residues.

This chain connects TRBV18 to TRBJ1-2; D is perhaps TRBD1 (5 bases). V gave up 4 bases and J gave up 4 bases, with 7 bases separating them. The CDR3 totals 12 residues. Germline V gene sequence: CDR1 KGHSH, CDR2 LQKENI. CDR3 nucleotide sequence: TGTGCCAGCTCACTAGACAGCTATGGCTACACCTTC. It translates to CASSLDSYGYTF.

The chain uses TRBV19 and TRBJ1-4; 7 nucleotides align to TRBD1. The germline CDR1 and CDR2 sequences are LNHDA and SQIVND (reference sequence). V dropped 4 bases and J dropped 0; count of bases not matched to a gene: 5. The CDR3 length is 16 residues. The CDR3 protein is CASSKGAASTNEKLFF. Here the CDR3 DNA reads TGTGCCAGTAGTAAGGGGGCCGCCTCAACTAATGAAAAACTGTTTTTT.

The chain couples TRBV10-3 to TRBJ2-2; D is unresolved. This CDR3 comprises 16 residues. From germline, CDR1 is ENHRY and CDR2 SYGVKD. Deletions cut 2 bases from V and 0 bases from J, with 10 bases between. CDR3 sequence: CAISEQAPANTGELFF. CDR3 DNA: TGTGCCATCAGTGAGCAGGCCCCCGCGAACACCGGGGAGCTGTTTTTT.

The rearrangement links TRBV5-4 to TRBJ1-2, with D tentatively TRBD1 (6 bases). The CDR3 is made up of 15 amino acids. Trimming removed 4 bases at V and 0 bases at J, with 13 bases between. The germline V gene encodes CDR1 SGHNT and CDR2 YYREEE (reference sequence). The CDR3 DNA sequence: TGTGCCAGCAGCCCCTTAAGGACAGCTAACTATGGCTACACCTTC. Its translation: CASSPLRTANYGYTF. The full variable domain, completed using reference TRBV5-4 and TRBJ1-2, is ETGVTQSPTHLIKTRGQQVTLRCSSQSGHNTVSWYQQALGQGPQFIFQYYREEENGRGNFPPRFSGLQFPNYSSELNVNALELDDSALYLCASSPLRTANYGYTFGSGTRLTVV.